This T cell receptor beta chain was identified during a study of beta chain features in type 1 diabetes (dated by TCRdb to 2016 to 2018). Some background on the complete study: Mean age, gender distribution, total cell number and subset yield were not different between patients and healthy donors. A total of roughly 100,000,000 sorted cells were examined across all samples, and the number of cells per subset was strongly correlated with RNA yield. Regulatory and stem cell-like memory subsets were obtained from only 8 patients and roughly 8 healthy donors, while naive and central memory subsets were obtained from all 30 or so donors. The study compared TCRB repertoires of sorted circulating CD4+ T cell subsets between recently diagnosed type 1 diabetes patients and matched healthy donors. Overall results and qualifications from the work: Type 1 diabetes patients showed a moderate but significant shortening of TCRB CDR3 length in all four CD4+ subsets. Naive, central memory and regulatory TCRB repertoires appeared more similar among patients than among healthy donors. Patients with type 1 diabetes made fewer insertions and deleted more nucleotides at VDJ recombination sites, implying thymic rearrangement abnormalities. Sequencing cDNA rather than genomic DNA could over-represent highly expressing activated cells, although activation and CD3 levels did not differ between groups. Only small numbers of individuals were included in the HLA sub-analyses, which left unresolved whether HLA type had any influence on TCRB rearrangement. Shorter templates might have been favored by PCR, but patient and control samples were amplified and corrected together, so both groups would have been affected equally by any skew.

On this clone itself: Its antigen has not been determined. Nothing much larger sits one base from this clone, and base qualities are not available.

The High Capacity cDNA Reverse Transcription Kit was used to reverse transcribe all of the isolated RNA, meaning that expressed TCRB transcripts were what got sequenced. Deep immunoSEQ sequencing was performed on naive, central memory and regulatory T cell samples, with an average of roughly 3.3 million total reads per sample. Sorted cells were lysed in RLT buffer, and RNA was extracted using DNase-treated RNeasy Micro or Mini kits according to cell number. To prevent cross-contamination, each cell subset was processed individually, whereas patient and healthy donor samples were processed jointly. The immunoSEQ multiplex PCR was used to amplify TCRB sequences from cDNA, yielding 87-bp fragments that span the CDR3 region. Sequencing of the amplicons was done on the Illumina HiSeq platform. As for the authors' bioinformatics: Synthetic template baselines were used to correct PCR bias computationally, reads within Hamming distance 2 were collapsed, and singletons that could not be merged were discarded. By aligning reads against IMGT, V, D and J genes, CDR3 length, and insertions or deletions at six rearrangement sites were assigned. Within each subset, clonotype counts were normalized to the number of sorted cells before true diversity and Gini coefficients were calculated with the tcR R package. The overlap coefficient, calculated on TCRB nucleotide sequences, was used to measure repertoire sharing. Out-of-frame TCRB sequences from naive cells were analyzed as a proxy for the pre-selection repertoire. Not all clones reach the TCRdb copy of this immuneACCESS table, which keeps in-frame sequences only. Checked studies attribute under half of the gap to unresolved V genes and leave the rest unexplained. V and J calls and clone size follow that table, whereas D and trimming were derived from the DNA. The sample table lists 200,000 to 250,000 clones, approximately 16% of them with a count of one. The top ten clones comprise approximately 0.086% of the sample.

The CDR3 spans 13 residues, from the cysteine through the phenylalanine. Left in the record is the CDR3 DNA by itself, 39 bases read in frame from the first base. Trimming leaves V shorter by 6 bases and J shorter by 6 bases, with the junction holding 4 bases beyond the gene matches. Taken from the germline V gene (reference sequence), the CDR1 and CDR2 loops are SSHAT and FNYEAQ. From each donor, a single peripheral blood sample of 100 to 150 mL on average was drawn into heparinised tubes. A BD FACSAria II and a panel including CD45RO, CCR7, CD25, CD127, CD95 and CD27 were used to sort naive, central memory, regulatory and stem cell-like memory CD4+ T cells. Purity was above 95% for every sorted population. Right away, PBMCs were isolated by Lymphoprep density gradient centrifugation and were stained directly, with no culture step. So that batch effects would be minimized, each experiment stained and sorted samples in pairs, pairing one healthy donor with one patient.

This receptor was identified in a man between 25 and 39 years old with type 1 diabetes. The sequencing sample was made of naive CD4+ T cells from blood. The sample's cell subset or site label is to be understood as: true naive CD4+ T cells. The chain couples TRBV7-7 to TRBJ2-2, and TRBD1 matches 7 of the central bases. The CDR3 amino acid sequence is: CASRSDRAGELFF. The DNA sequence follows: TGTGCCAGCAGATCCGACAGGGCCGGGGAGCTGTTTTTT.